One sample yielded the 27 T cell receptor beta chains listed below, sequenced in a study of shared clonotypes between healthy human individuals. This table comes from immunoSEQ multiplex PCR, and its TCRdb copy is limited to in-frame clones, with some not included. The repertoire includes 2,100,000 or so clones, around 95% of them detected once, and about 0.13% sits in the top ten. The sequencing sample was made of naive CD4+ T cells sorted from blood. Subset: CD45RA+ positively selected. These receptors originate from a man younger than 35 in good health.

The chain has TRBV27 and TRBJ1-4; no definite D call. Germline CDR1 and CDR2: MNHEY and SMNVEV (reference sequence). This CDR3 has 13 amino acids. The germline V and J ends were trimmed by 8 bases and 10 bases, with 17 bases remaining between them. The CDR3 nucleotides are TGTGCCAGCGGTACTCGAACCGCGGTAAAACTGTTTTTT. Protein product: CASGTRTAVKLFF.

This clone was observed once. The rearrangement joins TRBV7-2 to TRBJ1-2; 9 bases fit TRBD1. Germline V gene data show CDR1 as SGHTA and CDR2 as FQGNSA. V lost 0 bases, J lost 4 bases, and 6 bases stayed unmatched. This CDR3 has 16 amino acids. The CDR3 DNA sequence: TGTGCCAGCAGCTTAGCCCCGGGACAGGGAGCCTATGGCTACACCTTC. This gives the protein CASSLAPGQGAYGYTF.

This chain links TRBV7-9 with TRBJ1-3; D uncertain. The CDR3 sequence is 15 residues long. CDR1 is SEHNR and CDR2 is FQNEAQ in the germline V gene (reference sequence). Trimming removed 1 base from V and 1 base from J, with 8 bases in between. The CDR3 region has the DNA TGTGCCAGCAGCTTAGGAAGTGCTTCTGGAAACACCATATATTTT. Protein sequence: CASSLGSASGNTIYF.

The chain recombines TRBV2 with TRBJ2-1, with D uncertain. Germline CDR1 reads SNHLY; CDR2 reads FYNNEI. This CDR3 contains 13 residues. Trimming stripped 10 bases from V and 8 bases from J, with 18 bases between. The CDR3 DNA follows: TGTGCCACCACGTTAAGTGCCCGCGATGAGCAGTTCTTC. This encodes CATTLSARDEQFF. Together with reference TRBV2 and TRBJ2-1, the CDR3 gives the full variable domain: EPEVTQTPSHQVTQMGQEVILRCVPISNHLYFYWYRQILGQKVEFLVSFYNNEISEKSEIFDDQFSVERPDGSNFTLKIRSTKLEDSAMYFCATTLSARDEQFFGPGTRLTVL.

The rearrangement links TRBV30 to TRBJ2-1, with D possibly matching TRBD1 (5 bases). From germline, CDR1 is GTSNPN and CDR2 SVGIG (reference sequence). The CDR3 spans 15 residues. The germline V and J ends were trimmed by 0 bases and 6 bases, with 15 bases remaining between them. The CDR3 loop reads CAWSVSLLRGNEQFF. DNA of the CDR3: TGTGCCTGGAGTGTATCTTTACTAAGGGGCAATGAGCAGTTCTTC.

The chain uses TRBV2 and TRBJ2-1; D possibly uses TRBD1 or TRBD2 (5 bases each). Germline V gene sequence: CDR1 SNHLY, CDR2 FYNNEI. Trimming stripped 8 bases from V and 7 bases from J, with 18 bases between. The CDR3 sequence is 14 residues long. This CDR3 reads CASPRGREGNEQFF. DNA for the CDR3: TGTGCCAGCCCCCGTGGGCGCGAGGGGAATGAGCAGTTCTTC.

This chain links TRBV7-9 with TRBJ1-1, with a weak D call TRBD1 (5 bases). Between the trimmed V and J ends, which lost 1 base and 4 bases, there was a span of 10 bases. Germline CDR1 reads SEHNR; CDR2 reads FQNEAQ (reference sequence). This CDR3 has 14 residues. The DNA of the CDR3 is TGTGCCAGCAGCTTAGAGTTTACAGGCACTGAAGCTTTCTTT. Its translation is CASSLEFTGTEAFF.

V and J are TRBV4-3 and TRBJ1-1, with D perhaps matching TRBD1 (5 bases). CDR3 length: 17 residues. The V end was cut by 3 bases, the J end by 0 bases, with 17 bases between. Per the germline V gene, CDR1 is LGHNA and CDR2 is YSLEER. CDR3 in amino acids: CASSQGGSTQMNTEAFF. Here the CDR3 DNA reads TGCGCCAGCAGCCAGGGGGGGTCGACCCAAATGAACACTGAAGCTTTCTTT.

This chain connects TRBV30 to TRBJ1-1; D call uncertain. This CDR3 has 12 amino acids. Trimming shortened V by 5 bases and J by 4 bases, and 11 bases separated the two germline ends. Germline CDR1 and CDR2: GTSNPN and SVGIG (reference sequence). CDR3 loop: CAWVQLGTEAFF. CDR3 sequence (DNA): TGTGCCTGGGTACAGTTGGGCACTGAAGCTTTCTTT.

This clone is a singleton in its sample. This sequence joins TRBV11-2 and TRBJ1-3; D call uncertain. This CDR3 contains 14 residues. Trimming removed 5 bases from V and 4 bases from J, with 12 bases in between. Germline lookup yields CDR1 SGHAT and CDR2 FQNNGV. The CDR3 loop is CASSPKSGGNTIYF. CDR3 DNA sequence: TGTGCCAGCAGCCCAAAATCCGGCGGAAACACCATATATTTT.

The CDR3 reads CASSFPRGPSSTDTQYF. The CDR3 nucleotides read TGTGCCAGCAGCTTCCCCCGAGGCCCAAGTAGCACAGATACGCAGTATTTT. This chain uses TRBV7-2 with TRBJ2-3; D is ambiguous. CDR3 length equals 17 residues. Germline V gene data show CDR1 as SGHTA and CDR2 as FQGNSA. The V end was cut by 3 bases, the J end by 0 bases, with 16 bases between.

This chain links TRBV5-1 with TRBJ2-2; 8 bases line up with TRBD1. The germline gives CDR1 SGHRS, CDR2 YFSETQ. CDR3 length equals 17 residues. V shed 4 bases, J shed 4 bases, and the junction held 12 bases outside the gene matches. The DNA of the CDR3 is TGCGCCAGCAGCCCCCCCGGACGGACAGGGTCCACCGGGGAGCTGTTTTTT. Protein product: CASSPPGRTGSTGELFF.

V gene TRBV5-1 combines with J gene TRBJ2-7; 13 bases align to TRBD2. Germline V gene data show CDR1 as SGHRS and CDR2 as YFSETQ. Trimming took 5 bases from V and 3 from J; bases not matched to a gene: 5. This CDR3 is 15 amino acids long. For the CDR3, the DNA is TGCGCCAGCAGGTGGACTAGCGGGAGACTCTACGAGCAGTACTTC. Protein: CASRWTSGRLYEQYF. The full variable domain, completed using reference TRBV5-1 and TRBJ2-7, is KAGVTQTPRYLIKTRGQQVTLSCSPISGHRSVSWYQQTPGQGLQFLFEYFSETQRNKGNFPGRFSGRQFSNSRSEMNVSTLELGDSALYLCASRWTSGRLYEQYFGPGTRLTVT.

The chain links TRBV18 to TRBJ1-1, with a tentative D call TRBD1 (5 bases). Germline loops: CDR1 KGHSH, CDR2 LQKENI. The CDR3 spans 14 residues. Trimming removed 2 bases from V and 4 bases from J, with 11 bases in between. The CDR3 sequence is CASSPWGESTEAFF. In DNA form, the CDR3 reads TGTGCCAGCTCACCATGGGGGGAGAGCACTGAAGCTTTCTTT.

The chain couples TRBV7-9 to TRBJ2-5; 7 nucleotides match TRBD1. Germline trimming cut 1 base from V and 4 bases from J; bases unmatched to any gene: 6. The CDR3 consists of 15 residues. In germline, CDR1 is SEHNR, CDR2 FQNEAQ (reference sequence). The DNA for the CDR3 is TGTGCCAGCAGCTTAGATAGGGCAGGGGGAGAGACCCAGTACTTC. It translates to CASSLDRAGGETQYF.

The CDR3 nucleotides read TGCGCCAGCAGCCAGCCCGTGGGACAGCTATCGGCACCCCTCCACTTT. This translates into CASSQPVGQLSAPLHF. This chain uses TRBV4-1 with TRBJ1-6; 7 bases map to TRBD1. The CDR3 is 16 residues long. Germline V gene lookup returns CDR1 MGHRA and CDR2 YSYEKL. V gave up 3 bases and J gave up 11 bases; unmatched junction bases: 13.

The chain uses TRBV28 and TRBJ1-5; 9 nucleotides line up with TRBD1. The CDR3 loop spans 13 amino acids. V lost 11 bases, J lost 6 bases, and 8 bases stayed unmatched. Germline assignment: CDR1 MDHEN and CDR2 SYDVKM. Here the CDR3 reads CAGQGLGTQPQHF. The CDR3 nucleotides are TGTGCCGGACAGGGGCTTGGTACTCAGCCCCAGCATTTT.

As to this clone: Other DNA sequences from this sample encode an identical CDR3 as well. The V call is TRBV29-1, the J call TRBJ1-1; no clear D. The ends were cut back, 4 bases at V and 2 bases at J, with 5 bases in the middle. Per the germline V gene, CDR1 is SQVTM and CDR2 is ANQGSEA. There are 11 residues in the CDR3. The CDR3 region is CSVVLNTEAFF. The CDR3 DNA is TGCAGCGTTGTACTTAACACTGAAGCTTTCTTT. Full variable domain (outside the CDR3, taken from reference TRBV29-1 and TRBJ1-1): SAVISQKPSRDICQRGTSLTIQCQVDSQVTMMFWYRQQPGQSLTLIATANQGSEATYESGFVIDKFPISRPNLTFSTLTVSNMSPEDSSIYLCSVVLNTEAFFGQGTRLTVV.

Turning to this clone: Other DNA variants within this sample encode the same CDR3. The CDR3 region has the DNA TGCGCCAGCAGCTTGGAAGCGGGCTCCACAGATACGCAGTATTTT. This codes for CASSLEAGSTDTQYF. V usage is TRBV5-1 and J usage is TRBJ2-3; weak D call: TRBD2 (6 bases). The CDR3 contains 15 residues. From germline, CDR1 is SGHRS and CDR2 YFSETQ. V gave up 0 bases and J gave up 2 bases, with 10 bases separating them.

This clone has just one count. CDR3 nucleotides: TGTGCCAGCAGCTTAAATGCCCGAGGTGAGCAGTTCTTC. Translated: CASSLNARGEQFF. This sequence joins TRBV7-2 and TRBJ2-1, with no clear D. CDR1 SGHTA and CDR2 FQGNSA come from the germline V gene. Trimming took off 2 bases at V and 9 bases at J, with 11 bases between the two ends. The CDR3 length is 13 residues.

The chain has TRBV6-5 and TRBJ1-2; the D gene is possibly TRBD1 (6 bases). V was cut by 5 bases and J by 7 bases, with 14 bases left in between. The CDR3 length is 13 residues. Germline values: CDR1 MNHEY, CDR2 SVGAGI. The CDR3 DNA follows: TGTGCCAGCAGTCGGGGGGGCTCAGGTGGCTACACCTTC. The encoded protein is CASSRGGSGGYTF.

This clone came up once. The junction departs from the called germline gene at one end, perhaps through a read error. This chain connects TRBV19 to TRBJ2-7, with 13 bases matching TRBD2. The germline V gene encodes CDR1 LNHDA and CDR2 SQIVND (reference sequence). The CDR3 sequence is 13 residues long. CDR3 DNA: TGTGCCAGTAGTGACCAAGGACTAGCGGGAGTCAACTTC. Translating it yields CASSDQGLAGVNF. The full variable domain, completed using reference TRBV19 and TRBJ2-7, is DGGITQSPKYLFRKEGQNVTLSCEQNLNHDAMYWYRQDPGQGLRLIYYSQIVNDFQKGDIAEGYSVSREKKESFPLTVTSAQKNPTAFYLCASSDQGLAGVNFGPGTRLTVT.

The rearrangement uses TRBV4-1 and TRBJ1-6; possible D gene TRBD1, 5 bases. CDR1 is MGHRA, CDR2 YSYEKL, per germline. This CDR3 spans 17 amino acids. V was trimmed by 3 bases and J by 4 bases, leaving 16 bases between them. The CDR3 DNA is TGCGCCAGCAGCCACATCCCGGGGGTTGAGTATAATTCACCCCTCCACTTT. It specifies CASSHIPGVEYNSPLHF.

V usage is TRBV6-1 and J usage is TRBJ1-2; 9 nucleotides line up with TRBD1. Germline V lookup: CDR1 MNHNS, CDR2 SASEGT. V shed 6 bases, J shed 6 bases, and the junction held 5 bases outside the gene matches. This CDR3 contains 13 residues. CDR3 region: CASRIQGANGYTF. CDR3 DNA: TGTGCCAGCAGGATACAGGGGGCTAATGGCTACACCTTC.

V usage is TRBV5-4 and J usage is TRBJ2-5, with a tentative D call TRBD2 (6 bases). Germline CDR1 is SGHNT and CDR2 is YYREEE (reference sequence). This CDR3 is 15 amino acids long. With 3 bases removed from V and 4 bases from J, the gap between germline ends came to 16 bases. The CDR3 region is CASSSHSGTGETQYF. CDR3 DNA: TGTGCCAGCAGCTCACATTCTGGGACTGGAGAGACCCAGTACTTC. The full variable domain, rest sourced from reference TRBV5-4 and TRBJ2-5, is ETGVTQSPTHLIKTRGQQVTLRCSSQSGHNTVSWYQQALGQGPQFIFQYYREEENGRGNFPPRFSGLQFPNYSSELNVNALELDDSALYLCASSSHSGTGETQYFGPGTRLLVL.

The table lists this clone with a count of one. The chain uses TRBV7-3 and TRBJ2-5, with a tentative D call TRBD1 (5 bases). Looked up from germline, CDR1 is SGHTA and CDR2 is FQGTGA. V lost 5 bases and J 3 bases, leaving 13 bases between the germline ends. The CDR3 is 14 residues long. Here the CDR3 reads CASSLQGWEETQYF. The CDR3, as DNA: TGTGCCAGCAGCCTGCAGGGCTGGGAAGAGACCCAGTACTTC.

The V call is TRBV10-1, the J call TRBJ2-1, with 9 bases that match TRBD2. Germline CDR1 reads WNHNN; CDR2 reads SYGVQD (reference sequence). Germline trimming cut 2 bases from V and 6 bases from J; bases unmatched to any gene: 11. The CDR3 loop spans 17 amino acids. The CDR3 nucleotides are TGCGCCAGCAGTGAGGGGCCAGCGGGGGGAGTGGGCAATGAGCAGTTCTTC. This translates into CASSEGPAGGVGNEQFF.